This paragraph covers one T cell receptor beta chain sequence. The antigen is not known. Data came from immunoSEQ multiplex PCR; TCRdb stores just in-frame clones and leaves some out. The table includes about 130,000 clones, around 90% detected once. This record belongs to a study of T cell responses to AZD1222 COVID-19 vaccine. Study observations and caveats: Unmutated variant regions are reportedly the target of nearly half of TCRs that are spike-specific.

V gave up 3 bases and J gave up 11 bases, with 13 bases separating them. The CDR3 sequence is 11 residues long. CDR1 SQVTM and CDR2 ANQGSEA come from the germline V gene. The sequence was collected from an adult in good health. Sequencing was performed on peripheral blood, taken on day 0 of MenACWY control vaccination. The rearrangement links TRBV29-1 to TRBJ1-1; D is unresolved. CDR3 DNA sequence: TGCAGCGTTGATGGCACGGCAGCCGCTTTCTTT. It translates to CSVDGTAAAFF.